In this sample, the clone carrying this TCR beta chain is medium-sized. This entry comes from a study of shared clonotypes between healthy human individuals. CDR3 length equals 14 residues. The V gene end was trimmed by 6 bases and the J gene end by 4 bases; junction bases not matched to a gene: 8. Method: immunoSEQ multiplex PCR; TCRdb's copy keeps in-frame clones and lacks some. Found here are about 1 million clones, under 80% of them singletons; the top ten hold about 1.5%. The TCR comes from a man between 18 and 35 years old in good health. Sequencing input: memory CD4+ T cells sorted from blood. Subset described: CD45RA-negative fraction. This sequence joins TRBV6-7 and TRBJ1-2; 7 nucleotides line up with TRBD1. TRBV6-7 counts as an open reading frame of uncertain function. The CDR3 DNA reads TGTGCCAGCAGCCGAGGGGGCGGGAGCTATGGCTACACCTTC. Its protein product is CASSRGGGSYGYTF.